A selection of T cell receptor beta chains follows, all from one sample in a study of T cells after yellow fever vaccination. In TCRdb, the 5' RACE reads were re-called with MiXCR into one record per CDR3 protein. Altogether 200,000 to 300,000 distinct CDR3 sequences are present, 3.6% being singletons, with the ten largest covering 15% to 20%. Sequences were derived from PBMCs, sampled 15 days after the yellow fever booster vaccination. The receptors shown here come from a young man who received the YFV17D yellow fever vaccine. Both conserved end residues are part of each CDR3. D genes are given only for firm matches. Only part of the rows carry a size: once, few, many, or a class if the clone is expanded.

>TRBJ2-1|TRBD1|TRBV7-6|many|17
TGTGCCAGCAGCTTCTATGCCGGGACAGGGGCAGGGAATGAGCAGTTCTTC
CASSFYAGTGAGNEQFF
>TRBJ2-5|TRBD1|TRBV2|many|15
TGTGCCAGTGGGACAGGGGGGAATCTTAAAGAGACCCAGTACTTC
CASGTGGNLKETQYF
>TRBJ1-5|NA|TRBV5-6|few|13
TGTGCCAGCAGCACCGGGGTCTATCAGCCCCAGCATTTT
CASSTGVYQPQHF
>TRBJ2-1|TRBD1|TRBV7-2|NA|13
TGTGCCAGCAGCTTTAATAAGGGACAGGTGGGGTTCTTC
CASSFNKGQVGFF
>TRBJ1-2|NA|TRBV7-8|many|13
TGTGCCAGCAGCCCCGGACCTAACTATGGCTACACCTTC
CASSPGPNYGYTF
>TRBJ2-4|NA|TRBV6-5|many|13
TGTGCCAGCAGGGGACACGTTGATAACATTCAGTACTTC
CASRGHVDNIQYF
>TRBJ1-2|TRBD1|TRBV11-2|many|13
TGTGCCAGCAGCTCACAGGGGGGTCATGGCTACACCTTC
CASSSQGGHGYTF
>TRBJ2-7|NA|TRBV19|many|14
TGTGCCAGTACAGCAGGAGATTCCCCTCACGAGCAGTACTTC
CASTAGDSPHEQYF
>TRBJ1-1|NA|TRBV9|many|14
TGTGCCAGCAGCGTTGACTGGGGGGCCACTGAAGCTTTCTTT
CASSVDWGATEAFF
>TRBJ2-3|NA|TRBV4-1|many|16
TGCGCCAGCAGCCAATTGGGACCGCCGGCGGGAGATACGCAGTATTTT
CASSQLGPPAGDTQYF
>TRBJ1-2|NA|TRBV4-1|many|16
TGCGCCAGCAGCCAAGAGTTCGCAGGCGCGAACTATGGCTACACCTTC
CASSQEFAGANYGYTF
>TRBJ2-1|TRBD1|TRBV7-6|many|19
TGTGCCAGCACCGAGGGCCCCTACCGGGACAGAAGCTCCTACAATGAGCAGTTCTTC
CASTEGPYRDRSSYNEQFF
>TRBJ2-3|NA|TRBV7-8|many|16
TGTGCCAGCAGCTTAGAATCTAGCCTAGGCACAGATACGCAGTATTTT
CASSLESSLGTDTQYF
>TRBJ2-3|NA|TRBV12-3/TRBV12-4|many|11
TGTGCCAGCATGGAAAGGGATACGCAGTATTTT
CASMERDTQYF
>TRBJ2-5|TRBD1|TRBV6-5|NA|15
TGTGCCAGCAGTTACCGGACAGGGCAAGGAGAGACCCAGTACTTC
CASSYRTGQGETQYF
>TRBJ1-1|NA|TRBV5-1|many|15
TGCGCCAGCAGCTTGGAGGCAGGACCGAGCACTGAAGCTTTCTTT
CASSLEAGPSTEAFF
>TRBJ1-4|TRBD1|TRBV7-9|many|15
TGTGCCAGCAGCACTACCTCAGGGGGAGGTGAAAAACTGTTTTTT
CASSTTSGGGEKLFF
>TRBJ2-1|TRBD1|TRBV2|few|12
TGTGCCAGCAATTGGGACAGCGAGGAGCAGTTCTTC
CASNWDSEEQFF
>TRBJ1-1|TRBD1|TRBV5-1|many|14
TGCGCCAGCAGCATGGGACAGGGGGAATCTGAAGCTTTCTTT
CASSMGQGESEAFF
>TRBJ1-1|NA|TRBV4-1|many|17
TGCGCCAGCAGCTCACGGCAGGGGATGGGGGGGAACACTGAAGCTTTCTTT
CASSSRQGMGGNTEAFF
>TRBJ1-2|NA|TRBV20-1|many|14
TGCAGTGCTAGAGAGGGGGCAGCTAACTATGGCTACACCTTC
CSAREGAANYGYTF
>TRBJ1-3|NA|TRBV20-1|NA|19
TGCAGTGCTAGTGAGGGAGATGGGTATGCCACCATCTCTGGAAACACCATATATTTT
CSASEGDGYATISGNTIYF
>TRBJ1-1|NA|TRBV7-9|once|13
TGTGCCAGCAGCTTAGTGGGACACACTGAAGATTTCTTT
CASSLVGHTEDFF
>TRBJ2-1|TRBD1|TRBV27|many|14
TGTGCCAGCAGTCCCGGGACAGGGTACAATGAGCAGTTCTTC
CASSPGTGYNEQFF
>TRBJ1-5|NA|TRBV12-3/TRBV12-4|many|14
TGTGCCAGCAGTCGGGGTGAGGGGGTCAAACCCCAGCATTTT
CASSRGEGVKPQHF
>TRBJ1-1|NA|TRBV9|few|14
TGTGCCAGCAGCGTGACGGGGGGGAACACTGAAGCTTTCTTT
CASSVTGGNTEAFF
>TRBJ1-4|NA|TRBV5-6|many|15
TGTGCCAGCAGCATGAGGGGAGGTGGAGTTGAAAAACTGTTTTTT
CASSMRGGGVEKLFF
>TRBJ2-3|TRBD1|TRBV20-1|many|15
TGCAGTGCTAGAGAACACAGGGGGCCTACAGATACGCAGTATTTT
CSAREHRGPTDTQYF
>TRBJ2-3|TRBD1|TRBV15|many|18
TGTGCCACCACCAACGACAGGGGAGTACGGGCCTTCACAGATACGCAGTATTTT
CATTNDRGVRAFTDTQYF
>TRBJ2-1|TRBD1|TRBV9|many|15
TGTGCCAGCAGCGGCATGGGACAGGGATACAATGAGCAGTTCTTC
CASSGMGQGYNEQFF
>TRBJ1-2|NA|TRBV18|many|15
TGTGCCAGCTCACCGGGGCAGGAGAGGATCTATGGCTACACCTTC
CASSPGQERIYGYTF
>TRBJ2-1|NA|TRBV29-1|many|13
TGCAGCGTTGAGACAGATACCTTAAATGAGCAGTTCTTC
CSVETDTLNEQFF
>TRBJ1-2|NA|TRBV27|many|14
TGTGCCAGCAGTTTATCAGCGGCCACATATGGCTACACCTTC
CASSLSAATYGYTF
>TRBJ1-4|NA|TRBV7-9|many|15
TGTGCCAGCAGCTTAGCGGTGGGGCATAATGAAAAACTGTTTTTT
CASSLAVGHNEKLFF
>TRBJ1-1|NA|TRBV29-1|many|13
TGCAGCGGCCTACCGGACGGTCACACTGAAGCTTTCTTT
CSGLPDGHTEAFF
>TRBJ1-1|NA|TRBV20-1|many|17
TGCAGTGCTAGGGGGACAATTCGGGACCCATTGGACACTGAAGCTTTCTTT
CSARGTIRDPLDTEAFF
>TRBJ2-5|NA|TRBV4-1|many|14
TGCGCCAGCAGCCAAGACAGACCCCAAGAGACCCAGTACTTC
CASSQDRPQETQYF
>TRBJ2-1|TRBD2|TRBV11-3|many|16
TGTGCCAGCAGCCCCCGGACTAGCGGGGGGGCCAATGAGCAGTTCTTC
CASSPRTSGGANEQFF
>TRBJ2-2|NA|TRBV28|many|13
TGTGCCAGCAGTTCTCAGAACACCGGGGAGCTGTTTTTT
CASSSQNTGELFF
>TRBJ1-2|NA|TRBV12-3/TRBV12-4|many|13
TGTGCCAGCAGTTTAGTAGAAAACTATGGCTACACCTTC
CASSLVENYGYTF
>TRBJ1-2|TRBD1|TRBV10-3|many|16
TGTGCCATCAGTGAGTCGTACCTCAGACAGGGCGATGGCTACACCTTC
CAISESYLRQGDGYTF
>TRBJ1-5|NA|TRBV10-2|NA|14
TGCGCCAGCAGTGAGGGGAGGGGGAGTGAGGCCCAGCATTTT
CASSEGRGSEAQHF
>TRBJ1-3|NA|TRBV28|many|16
TGTGCCAGCACCCCCGCATGGGGGGAACCTGGAAACACCATATATTTT
CASTPAWGEPGNTIYF
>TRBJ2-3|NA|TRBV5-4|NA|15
TGTGCCAGCAGGCCCGGGCTTAGGAATACAGATACGCAGTATTTT
CASRPGLRNTDTQYF
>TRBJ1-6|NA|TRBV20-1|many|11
TGCAGTGCTCAGACAGGTCCGATACCCCACTTT
CSAQTGPIPHF
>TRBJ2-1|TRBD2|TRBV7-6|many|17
TGTGCCAGCAGCTTGAGGGAGCGGGGGAGCTCCTACAATGAGCAGTTCTTC
CASSLRERGSSYNEQFF
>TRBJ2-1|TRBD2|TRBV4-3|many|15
TGCGCCAGCAGCCGTGAGAGCGGGGGGGCCGGGGAGCAGTTCTTC
CASSRESGGAGEQFF